The 18 T cell receptor beta chains given below trace back to one sample, sequenced in a study of T cell responses to AZD1222 COVID-19 vaccine. Sequencing used immunoSEQ multiplex PCR; TCRdb keeps in-frame clones, though not all of them. The sample lists 95,000 to 100,000 clones; less than 85% were seen once. This sample comprised peripheral blood, obtained 28 days after the second AZD1222 dose. These receptors were taken from an adult who received the AZD1222 COVID-19 vaccine.

V gene TRBV9 combines with J gene TRBJ2-4; the D is unclear. This CDR3 is built from 14 residues. V was trimmed by 0 bases and J by 0 bases, leaving 4 bases between them. In germline, CDR1 is SGDLS, CDR2 YYNGEE. CDR3 sequence (DNA): TGTGCCAGCAGCGTAGGCGTAGCCAAAAACATTCAGTACTTC. This sequence encodes CASSVGVAKNIQYF.

The V and J genes are TRBV11-1 and TRBJ2-7; 10 bases agree with TRBD2. V dropped 3 bases and J dropped 2; count of bases not matched to a gene: 4. Germline V gene data show CDR1 as SGHAT and CDR2 as FQDESV (reference sequence). CDR3 length: 15 residues. In nucleotides, the CDR3 is TGTGCCAGCAGCTTGTTTAGCGGGGGGACCTACGAGCAGTACTTC. It translates to CASSLFSGGTYEQYF.

The rearrangement joins TRBV27 to TRBJ2-7, with 11 nucleotides matching TRBD1. The CDR3 is 15 amino acids. The V segment lost 5 bases and the J segment 3 bases; nucleotides outside the gene matches: 6. Germline loops: CDR1 MNHEY, CDR2 SMNVEV (reference sequence). CDR3 coding DNA: TGTGCCAGCAGTGGGGGGACAGGGGGGTACTACGAGCAGTACTTC. Encoded protein: CASSGGTGGYYEQYF.

The chain recombines TRBV7-8 with TRBJ2-5; D possibly corresponds to TRBD1 (6 bases). This CDR3 spans 15 amino acids. Germline V gene data show CDR1 as SGHVS and CDR2 as FQNEAQ. The V and J ends lost 2 bases and 5 bases respectively, with 15 bases between them. The CDR3 here is CASSLKLTGWETQYF. The CDR3 coding sequence is TGTGCCAGCAGCTTAAAACTCACAGGGTGGGAGACCCAGTACTTC.

Many counts were recorded for this clone. The chain couples TRBV5-1 to TRBJ2-7, with D possibly being TRBD2 (5 bases). V was trimmed by 5 bases and J by 7 bases, leaving 10 bases between them. This CDR3 has 11 amino acids. CDR1 SGHRS and CDR2 YFSETQ come from the germline V gene. The CDR3 loop reads CASRDAGEQYF. The CDR3 DNA reads as TGCGCCAGCAGGGATGCGGGTGAGCAGTACTTC.

The chain links TRBV28 to TRBJ1-3; TRBD1 might be the D (6 bases). This CDR3 region has 15 residues. Trimming cost V 6 bases and J 4 bases, with 16 bases left between them. The germline V gene encodes CDR1 MDHEN and CDR2 SYDVKM. CDR3 nucleotide sequence: TGTGCCAGCAGCTCATCAGGGGTCTCGGGAAACACCATATATTTT. Amino acid sequence: CASSSSGVSGNTIYF.

This chain links TRBV6-6 with TRBJ2-1, with D possibly TRBD2 on 7 matching bases. This CDR3 comprises 14 residues. Germline V gene sequence: CDR1 MNHNY, CDR2 SVGAGI (reference sequence). V was trimmed by 10 bases and J by 2 bases, leaving 15 bases between them. The CDR3 DNA reads TGTGCCACCAAAGGGGGGGGTCCCTACAATGAGCAGTTCTTC. This sequence encodes CATKGGGPYNEQFF.

The chain couples TRBV5-1 to TRBJ1-6; no definite D call. The CDR3 spans 14 residues. V lost 0 bases and J lost 9, with 10 bases in between. CDR1 SGHRS and CDR2 YFSETQ come from the germline V gene. The CDR3 here is CASSLGEQPSPLHF. In DNA, the CDR3 is TGCGCCAGCAGCTTGGGGGAACAACCTTCACCCCTCCACTTT. Using reference TRBV5-1 and TRBJ1-6 for the parts outside the CDR3, the full variable domain is KAGVTQTPRYLIKTRGQQVTLSCSPISGHRSVSWYQQTPGQGLQFLFEYFSETQRNKGNFPGRFSGRQFSNSRSEMNVSTLELGDSALYLCASSLGEQPSPLHFGNGTRLTVT.

This clone has just one count. The rearrangement uses TRBV10-3 and TRBJ2-7, with 12 bases lining up with TRBD1. V was clipped by 4 bases and J by 7 bases; unmatched bases: 11. The CDR3 has 16 residues. The V gene's germline CDR1 is ENHRY and CDR2 SYGVKD. In DNA form, the CDR3 reads TGTGCCATCAGTGGACAACCGGGACAGGGGGCTTGGGAGCAGTACTTC. Translating it yields CAISGQPGQGAWEQYF.

The chain recombines TRBV7-9 with TRBJ2-5, with D possibly TRBD2 on 6 matching bases. Deletions cut 1 base from V and 3 bases from J, with 9 bases between. CDR1 SEHNR and CDR2 FQNEAQ come from the germline V gene (reference sequence). The CDR3 contains 14 residues. CDR3 in amino acids: CASSLVTGEETQYF. The CDR3 DNA follows: TGTGCCAGCAGCTTAGTGACGGGGGAAGAGACCCAGTACTTC.

The gene calls are TRBV11-2 and TRBJ2-2; 11 bases fit TRBD2. The CDR3 sequence is 17 residues long. Unmatched junction bases numbered 3, after V lost 1 base and J lost 2 bases. Germline V CDR1 and CDR2: SGHAT, FQNNGV. For the CDR3, the DNA is TGTGCCAGCAGCTTAGTAGCGGGAGGGCCAAACACCGGGGAGCTGTTTTTT. Protein: CASSLVAGGPNTGELFF.

This chain connects TRBV7-9 to TRBJ2-1; no clear D. V was trimmed by 1 base and J by 5 bases, leaving 12 bases between them. This CDR3 contains 15 residues. CDR1 and CDR2 from the germline V gene are SEHNR and FQNEAQ (reference sequence). The CDR3 coding sequence is TGTGCCAGCAGCTTAGGGCTAGTCTTTAACAATGAGCAGTTCTTC. It specifies CASSLGLVFNNEQFF.

This chain links TRBV6-1 with TRBJ2-3, with TRBD2 matching 12 bases. This CDR3 has 16 residues. After removal of 3 bases from V and 3 bases from J, the junction contained 4 bases not matched to a gene. Germline V lookup: CDR1 MNHNS, CDR2 SASEGT. This CDR3 reads CASSDPSGRVTDTQYF. The CDR3 nucleotides read TGTGCCAGCAGTGACCCTAGCGGGAGGGTTACAGATACGCAGTATTTT.

The chain carries TRBV30 and TRBJ2-2; 11 positions agree with TRBD1. The CDR3 runs to 14 residues. In germline, CDR1 is GTSNPN, CDR2 SVGIG (reference sequence). The V and J ends lost 4 bases and 6 bases, in that order; junction bases with no gene match: 4. As DNA, the CDR3 is TGTGCCTGGACTGGGACAGGGGGTGCCGGGGAGCTGTTTTTT. This sequence encodes CAWTGTGGAGELFF.

J is TRBJ1-5 and V is TRBV3-1 (or the pseudogene TRBV3-2); D unresolved. Trimming removed 1 base at V and 2 bases at J, with 12 bases between. CDR1 is LGHDT, CDR2 YNNKEL, per germline (reference sequence). This CDR3 is 16 amino acids long. CDR3 region: CASSQGWGGGNQPQHF. As DNA, the CDR3 is TGTGCCAGCAGCCAAGGCTGGGGTGGCGGCAATCAGCCCCAGCATTTT.

This chain links TRBV16 with TRBJ2-1, with D perhaps matching TRBD2 (6 bases). Germline V CDR1 and CDR2: KGHSY, FQNENV. This CDR3 is 16 amino acids long. Trimming stripped 3 bases from V and 2 bases from J, with 14 bases between. CDR3 coding DNA: TGTGCCAGCAGCCAGCGTTACGGGAGCACCTACAATGAGCAGTTCTTC. It yields the protein CASSQRYGSTYNEQFF.

The V gene is TRBV6-2 or TRBV6-3, the J gene TRBJ1-2; tentatively, D is TRBD1 (5 bases). Germline CDR1 reads MNHEY; CDR2 reads SVGEGT. The CDR3 contains 14 residues. The V end was cut by 0 bases, the J end by 6 bases, with 11 bases between. The CDR3 reads CASSYSKGFDGYTF. The CDR3 DNA reads as TGTGCCAGCAGTTACTCGAAGGGGTTCGATGGCTACACCTTC.

This sequence joins TRBV19 and TRBJ1-1; D is undetermined. This CDR3 is built from 13 residues. Germline CDR1 is LNHDA and CDR2 is SQIVND (reference sequence). The V gene lost 3 bases and the J gene lost 1 base, with 6 bases spanning the gap. CDR3 DNA: TGTGCCAGTAGTATGGAAAGGAACACTGAAGCTTTCTTT. Protein product: CASSMERNTEAFF.